This entry lists 2 T cell receptor beta chains sequenced from one sample in a study of T cells after posttransplantation cyclophosphamide. Cyclophosphamide on days +3 and +4 followed busulfan-fludarabine conditioning and a marrow graft. Produced via immunoSEQ multiplex PCR; TCRdb's table is partial and in-frame only. This sample has about 42,000 clones, with less than 95% found just once. This sample comprised PBMCs, obtained less than 70 days after allogeneic stem cell transplant with posttransplant cyclophosphamide. The receptors shown here come from a male patient aged 55 to 69 who received an allogeneic stem cell transplant from a related donor and was CMV-positive. Some T cells may be provided by the graft donor.

The chain recombines TRBV12-5 with TRBJ1-3, with 10 positions matching TRBD1. Looked up from germline, CDR1 is LGHNT and CDR2 is FRNRAP. V dropped 4 bases and J dropped 4; count of bases not matched to a gene: 1. The CDR3 loop spans 14 amino acids. The CDR3 DNA sequence: TGTGCTAGTGGTTCGACAGGGGGCGGAAACACCATATATTTT. Translation: CASGSTGGGNTIYF.

This clone was seen more than once but under ten times. V is TRBV11-3 and J is TRBJ1-1, with D uncertain. Trimming pared 6 bases from V and 1 base from J, leaving 9 bases between. This CDR3 has 13 residues. Germline V gene data show CDR1 as SGHNT and CDR2 as YENEEA. The CDR3 loop reads CASSLSWNTEAFF. The CDR3 coding sequence is TGTGCCAGCAGTTTGTCGTGGAACACTGAAGCTTTCTTT.